Each of the 12 T cell receptor beta chains below was sequenced from the same sample in a study of T cell responses to AZD1222 COVID-19 vaccine. Clones were sequenced by immunoSEQ multiplex PCR, and TCRdb holds only the in-frame ones, with some missing. Among under 150,000 clones listed, about nine tenths were seen once. The starting material was peripheral blood, obtained on day 0 of AZD1222 vaccination. These receptors all stem from an adult in good health.

V usage is TRBV28 and J usage is TRBJ1-1, with D hard to call. CDR1 MDHEN and CDR2 SYDVKM come from the germline V gene. The V end lost 3 bases, the J end lost 7 bases, and 12 bases lay between the germline ends. The CDR3 covers 13 residues. Here the CDR3 DNA reads TGTGCCAGCAGTTTCCTAGAGACGCTTGAAGCTTTCTTT. This sequence encodes CASSFLETLEAFF.

This chain joins TRBV4-1 and TRBJ1-5, with no clear D. V lost 1 base and J 3 bases, leaving 7 bases between the germline ends. Per germline, CDR1 MGHRA and CDR2 YSYEKL. The CDR3 consists of 14 residues. The CDR3: CASSQVGPNQPQHF. The CDR3 DNA follows: TGCGCCAGCAGCCAAGTAGGGCCCAATCAGCCCCAGCATTTT.

V and J are TRBV4-3 and TRBJ2-7, with 9 bases aligning to TRBD1. Germline-derived CDR1 and CDR2 are LGHNA and YSLEER. CDR3 length equals 14 residues. With V trimmed by 4 bases and J by 4 bases, 5 bases remained unmatched. The CDR3 protein is CASSLDRGSYEQYF. The CDR3 nucleotides read TGCGCCAGCAGCCTTGACAGGGGGAGTTACGAGCAGTACTTC.

This clone was seen just once. The chain links TRBV30 to TRBJ1-6; D gene uncertain. The V and J ends lost 4 bases and 4 bases respectively, with 11 bases between them. The CDR3 is made up of 14 amino acids. The germline gives CDR1 GTSNPN, CDR2 SVGIG (reference sequence). CDR3 sequence reads: CAWTNMVYNSPLHF. As DNA, the CDR3 is TGTGCCTGGACAAACATGGTGTATAATTCACCCCTCCACTTT.

The chain is built from TRBV28 and TRBJ1-6; D remains ambiguous. This CDR3 has 12 residues. V dropped 6 bases and J dropped 7 bases, with 7 bases sitting between them. Germline V gene lookup returns CDR1 MDHEN and CDR2 SYDVKM. This CDR3 reads CASRPPNSPLHF. The CDR3 nucleotides read TGTGCCAGCAGACCCCCCAATTCACCCCTCCACTTT.

This clone has a single count. This chain connects TRBV10-1 to TRBJ1-3; D ambiguous. CDR1 and CDR2 from the germline V gene are WNHNN and SYGVQD (reference sequence). V was shortened by 0 bases and J by 0 bases, with 6 bases between the two germline ends. The CDR3 is 15 residues long. The CDR3 protein is CASSESGNSGNTIYF. CDR3 nucleotide sequence: TGCGCCAGCAGTGAGTCCGGAAACTCTGGAAACACCATATATTTT.

The CDR3 bases are TGTGCCAGCAGTAGCAGCGGTGTTGAAGCTTTCTTT. Translating gives CASSSSGVEAFF. V and J are TRBV6-5 and TRBJ1-1; D is undetermined. CDR3 size: 12 residues. The V end was cut by 5 bases, the J end by 7 bases, with 11 bases between. The germline V gene encodes CDR1 MNHEY and CDR2 SVGAGI.

This chain uses TRBV24-1 with TRBJ1-2; the match to TRBD1 covers 8 bases. CDR1 and CDR2 (germline): KGHDR, SFDVKD. The V segment lost 4 bases and the J segment 6 bases; nucleotides outside the gene matches: 9. The CDR3 sequence is 15 residues long. The CDR3 spells CATSDPRTGQDGYTF. Written as DNA, the CDR3 is TGTGCCACCAGTGACCCCCGGACAGGGCAGGATGGCTACACCTTC.

V and J are TRBV5-1 and TRBJ1-2; D might be TRBD1 (5 bases). CDR1 and CDR2 (germline): SGHRS, YFSETQ. The length of the CDR3 is 14 residues. The ends were cut back, 0 bases at V and 8 bases at J, with 14 bases in the middle. The CDR3 protein is CASSLGGAGWGYTF. The CDR3 nucleotides are TGCGCCAGCAGCTTGGGTGGGGCTGGATGGGGCTACACCTTC.

This clone has just one count. V and J are TRBV10-3 and TRBJ2-6, with 8 bases matching TRBD1. Germline trimming cut 4 bases from V and 2 bases from J; bases unmatched to any gene: 4. There are 16 residues in the CDR3. Per the germline V gene, CDR1 is ENHRY and CDR2 is SYGVKD. The CDR3 sequence is CAISGPGQAGANVLTF. Here the CDR3 DNA reads TGTGCCATCAGTGGCCCGGGACAGGCTGGGGCCAACGTCCTGACTTTC.

This chain links TRBV28 with TRBJ1-5; TRBD1 aligns across 8 bases. The V and J ends lost 4 bases and 7 bases, in that order; junction bases with no gene match: 6. CDR3 size: 14 residues. In germline, CDR1 is MDHEN, CDR2 SYDVKM. CDR3 coding DNA: TGTGCCAGCAGTTCTCGGACAGGGCGACAGCCCCAGCATTTT. Its translation: CASSSRTGRQPQHF.

The chain employs TRBV3-1 (or the pseudogene TRBV3-2) and TRBJ1-2; a weak D match, TRBD1 (6 bases). Germline loops: CDR1 LGHDT, CDR2 YNNKEL (reference sequence). The CDR3 loop spans 15 amino acids. V shed 3 bases and J shed 3 bases, with 14 bases lying between them. The CDR3 protein is CASSQVRGGYYGYTF. Here the CDR3 DNA reads TGTGCCAGCAGCCAGGTCAGGGGCGGGTACTATGGCTACACCTTC.